Listed below are T cell receptor beta chains from one sample, sequenced in a study of pediatric ulcerative colitis. Generated by immunoSEQ multiplex PCR, the TCRdb table keeps only in-frame clones and is missing some. The sample includes roughly 17,000 clones, 65% to 75% seen only once; the top ten take 3.4%. The sequenced sample consisted of gut tissue. The source of these receptors is a girl aged 5 to 17 with moderate ulcerative colitis. CDR3s include the opening cysteine and the closing phenylalanine or tryptophan. A D gene is named only where the DNA matches it firmly. The size of a clone is reported for some rows only, either as once, few or many, or as a class for expanded clones.

>TRBJ1-2|15|TRBV18|-|TRBD1
TGTGCCAGCTCACTTGGACAGGAGACATACTATGGCTACACCTTC
CASSLGQETYYGYTF
>TRBJ1-1|15|TRBV6-5|once|TRBD1
TGTGCCAGCAGCCCTCGACAGGGGCAGAACACTGAAGCTTTCTTT
CASSPRQGQNTEAFF
>TRBJ1-4|16|TRBV25-1|-|-
TGTGCCAGCAGTGAGTTTCAAGGCAGTAGTAATGAAAAACTGTTTTTT
CASSEFQGSSNEKLFF
>TRBJ1-1|12|TRBV7-9|-|TRBD1
TGTGCCAGCAGCGCGACAGGGGGGCAAGCTTTCTTT
CASSATGGQAFF
>TRBJ2-7|17|TRBV11-2|-|TRBD1
TGTGCCAGCAGCTATCGGGCACAGACAGGGGCTTCCTACGAGCAGTACTTC
CASSYRAQTGASYEQYF
>TRBJ2-1|10|TRBV29-1|once|-
TGCAGCGTTGACGGCAATGAGCAGTTCTTC
CSVDGNEQFF
>TRBJ2-7|15|TRBV6-6|-|TRBD1
TGTGCCAGCAGTCACCGGGACAGGTTCTCCTACGAGCAGTACTTC
CASSHRDRFSYEQYF
>TRBJ2-7|15|TRBV4-2|few|-
TGTGCCAGCAGACGAGACGAAGGGGGACCCTACGAGCAGTACTTC
CASRRDEGGPYEQYF
>TRBJ2-7|14|TRBV15|-|-
TGTGCCACCAGCAGAGTAGGCGTAGGCTACGAGCAGTACTTC
CATSRVGVGYEQYF
>TRBJ1-2|16|TRBV5-1|-|-
TGCGCCAGCAGCATCGGGCAGGGGAGCCTTAACTATGGCTACACCTTC
CASSIGQGSLNYGYTF
>TRBJ1-5|11|TRBV27|few|-
TGTGCCAGCAGTTTATACCAGCCCCAGCATTTT
CASSLYQPQHF
>TRBJ1-1|14|TRBV6-1|-|-
TGTGCCAGCAGTGAAATGCCCGAGGAAACTGAAGCTTTCTTT
CASSEMPEETEAFF
>TRBJ1-1|14|TRBV14|-|TRBD1
TGTGCCAGCAGCCAGAGGACAGGGTATGGTGAAGCTTTCTTT
CASSQRTGYGEAFF
>TRBJ1-1|13|TRBV18|few|-
TGTGCCAGCTCACGATCAGACACGGCTGAAGCTTTCTTT
CASSRSDTAEAFF
>TRBJ2-5|15|TRBV5-4|-|-
TGTGCCAGTAGTGCTGGGAGCCACCTAGAAGAGACCCAGTACTTC
CASSAGSHLEETQYF
>TRBJ2-1|16|TRBV14|-|-
TGTGCCAGCAGCCGGGCCTGGGGTGGTTCCTACAATGAGCAGTTCTTC
CASSRAWGGSYNEQFF
>TRBJ2-7|13|TRBV7-6|-|-
TGTGCCAGCAGCTCACTCTCGACCTACGAGCAGTACTTC
CASSSLSTYEQYF
>TRBJ1-2|17|TRBV10-3|-|-
TGTGCCATCGGGAAAAGCCAATTCCCCCAAACCCTCTATGGCTACACCTTC
CAIGKSQFPQTLYGYTF
>TRBJ1-5|12|TRBV6-1|few|-
TGTGCCAGCAGGATGGGGGATCAGCCCCAGCATTTT
CASRMGDQPQHF
>TRBJ1-5|15|TRBV4-1|-|TRBD1
TGCGCCAGCAGCCAGACAGGGAAGGGCAATCAGCCCCAGCATTTT
CASSQTGKGNQPQHF
>TRBJ1-1|13|TRBV6-1|-|-
TGTGCCAGCAGTGAAGCTGAGAACACTGAAGCTTTCTTT
CASSEAENTEAFF
>TRBJ2-5|14|TRBV5-5|-|-
TGTGCCAGCAGGAACACTTGGACAGAAGAGACCCAGTACTTC
CASRNTWTEETQYF
>TRBJ1-1|12|TRBV5-6|-|-
TGTGCCAGCAGCTTCCCGTCCGCCGAAGCTTTCTTT
CASSFPSAEAFF
>TRBJ2-3|16|TRBV7-9|few|-
TGTGCCAGCAGCCCCCTGGGCGGCTCTAGCACAGATACGCAGTATTTT
CASSPLGGSSTDTQYF
>TRBJ2-1|16|TRBV19|-|TRBD1
TGTGCTAAACCGGGACAGGGGGCTTGCCCAGACAATGAGCAGTTCTTC
CAKPGQGACPDNEQFF
>TRBJ2-7|14|TRBV27|-|TRBD1
TGTGCCAGCAGTTGGACAGGCCCTGGGTGGGAGCAGTACTTC
CASSWTGPGWEQYF
>TRBJ2-5|15|TRBV28|-|-
TGTGCCAGCAGGGATACTAGTCTCCTTCAAGAGACCCAGTACTTC
CASRDTSLLQETQYF
>TRBJ1-2|13|TRBV5-1|-|TRBD1
TGCGCCAGCAGCAACCGGGACAGGGGTGGCTACACCTTC
CASSNRDRGGYTF
>TRBJ2-6|14|TRBV6-1|-|-
TGTGCCAGCAGTGGGGCCAGTGGGACCAACGTCCTGACTTTC
CASSGASGTNVLTF
>TRBJ2-3|17|TRBV18|-|TRBD2
TGTGCCAGCTCACCACCGGGACTAGCGGGGGCGGTAGATACGCAGTATTTT
CASSPPGLAGAVDTQYF
>TRBJ2-7|15|TRBV11-2|-|TRBD1
TGTGCCAGCAGCTCACAGGGGGCTCAAGCAGGCGAGCAGTACTTC
CASSSQGAQAGEQYF
>TRBJ2-1|15|TRBV2|once|TRBD2
TGTGCCAGCAGGGGCTCGGGACTAGGCGCCAATGAGCAGTTCTTC
CASRGSGLGANEQFF
>TRBJ1-2|13|TRBV11-1|-|-
TGTGCCAGCAGCTTGACAGTTAACTATGGCTACACCTTC
CASSLTVNYGYTF
>TRBJ2-3|17|TRBV7-6|once|TRBD2
TGTGCCAGCAGCTTGGGGACTAGCGGGAGCTTGCGGGATACGCAGTATTTT
CASSLGTSGSLRDTQYF
>TRBJ2-3|14|TRBV11-3|-|-
TGTGCCAGCAGCTTAACGGGCGGGGTTGATACGCAGTATTTT
CASSLTGGVDTQYF
>TRBJ1-2|13|TRBV7-9|-|TRBD1
TGTGCCAGCAGCTCACGGCAGGGGGCTGGCTACACCTTC
CASSSRQGAGYTF
>TRBJ1-4|15|TRBV5-6|-|TRBD1
TGTGCCAGCAGCTTGGTTAGGACAGGGGGTGAAAAACTGTTTTTT
CASSLVRTGGEKLFF
>TRBJ2-4|17|TRBV19|-|TRBD1
TGTGCCAGTAGTACCCTCAGGACAGGGAGATGGAAAAACATTCAGTACTTC
CASSTLRTGRWKNIQYF
>TRBJ2-1|16|TRBV28|once|TRBD1
TGTGCCAGCACCGATGGTTTGGGACAGGGGGCCGATGAGCAGTTCTTC
CASTDGLGQGADEQFF
>TRBJ2-7|14|TRBV6-5|-|-
TGTGCCAGCAGCCTACAGAAGAGCTCCTACGAGCAGTACTTC
CASSLQKSSYEQYF
>TRBJ2-7|15|TRBV7-2|-|-
TGTGCCAGCAGACCCAGGGGGGTGCCGGGTTACGAGCAGTACTTC
CASRPRGVPGYEQYF